Listed here is a single T cell receptor (beta chain). CDR1 SGHTA and CDR2 FQGNSA come from the germline V gene. The CDR3 consists of 14 residues. Trimming stripped 5 bases from V and 7 bases from J, with 17 bases between. The record originates from a study of blood T cell repertoires in COVID-19. Across the study: Material from acute and convalescent COVID-19 was sourced from the United States, Italy and Spain. PBMCs, B-cell-depleted T cells, or T cells provided the cDNA or gDNA that made up the material.

As handled by the study authors: Researchers report that nucleated cell counts were estimated from reference gene primer amplification. Using immunoSEQ multiplex PCR, the repertoire was profiled, and TCRdb retains in-frame clones only, with some absent. That table furnishes V, J and clone size, whereas the DNA furnished D and trimming. The data contain more than 120,000 clones, around four fifths of them singletons. The sequenced sample was peripheral blood. The chain links TRBV7-2 to TRBJ1-2; tentatively, D is TRBD1 (5 bases). The TCR comes from a human donor in a cohort sampled during active COVID-19. The CDR3 DNA reads as TGTGCCAGCAGCCCGTTCGACAGTTCTCGTGGCTACACCTTC. This translates into CASSPFDSSRGYTF.